Below are 16 T cell receptor beta chains sequenced from a single sample in a study of response to subunit inactivated influenza vaccine. TCRdb itself ran the RT-PCR reads through MiXCR, one entry per CDR3 protein. This sample has about 180,000 distinct CDR3 sequences, with approximately 11% found just once. The sequencing used CD8+ T cells sorted from PBMCs, collected roughly 24 months after vaccination. The source of these receptors is a man aged 45 to 70 who received an inactivated influenza vaccine.

The chain carries TRBV9 and TRBJ2-3, with no clear D. The germline CDR1 and CDR2 sequences are SGDLS and YYNGEE. V lost 3 bases to trimming and J lost 2 bases, with 7 bases between them. The CDR3 runs 13 residues. CDR3 amino acids: CASSEIITDTQYF. The CDR3 DNA reads TGTGCCAGCAGCGAGATCATCACAGATACGCAGTATTTT.

This sequence joins TRBV9 and TRBJ2-3; TRBD1 aligns across 8 bases. Germline V CDR1 and CDR2: SGDLS, YYNGEE. V dropped 2 bases and J dropped 2; count of bases not matched to a gene: 7. The CDR3 sequence is 16 residues long. CDR3 DNA sequence: TGTGCCAGCAGCGTTTTCTCGGGACAGGACACAGATACGCAGTATTTT. Translated, it gives CASSVFSGQDTDTQYF.

The genes are TRBV20-1 and TRBJ2-1, with 7 bases lining up with TRBD2. Germline V gives CDR1 DFQATT, CDR2 SNEGSKA (reference sequence). This CDR3 has 14 amino acids. After removal of 0 bases from V and 6 bases from J, the junction contained 5 bases not matched to a gene. CDR3 in amino acids: CSARDRTSFNEQFF. The CDR3 bases are TGCAGTGCTAGAGACCGGACTAGTTTCAATGAGCAGTTCTTC.

In this sample, this clonotype turned up a few times. This chain links TRBV7-6 with TRBJ2-7; 7 bases match TRBD2. The length of the CDR3 is 15 residues. Germline V CDR1 and CDR2: SGHVS, FNYEAQ. The V and J ends lost 1 base and 2 bases, in that order; junction bases with no gene match: 5. CDR3 DNA: TGTGCCAGCAGCTTAGGCATCAGCGGGACCTACGAGCAGTACTTC. This sequence encodes CASSLGISGTYEQYF.

About this clonotype: Its ends do not fully match the called genes, so a read error is possible. The chain carries TRBV3-1 and TRBJ2-7; 7 bases align to TRBD1. Looked up from germline, CDR1 is LGHDT and CDR2 is YNNKEL (reference sequence). This CDR3 comprises 15 residues. The CDR3 DNA follows: TGTGCCAGCAGCCCAAACAGGGGCGCGGCCTACGAGCAGTACTTT. Encoded protein: CASSPNRGAAYEQYF.

In its sample, this clonotype was seen a few times. J is TRBJ2-7 and V is TRBV11-2; 12 nucleotides agree with TRBD2. CDR1 and CDR2 from the germline V gene are SGHAT and FQNNGV. The trim removed 1 base at V and 2 bases at J, leaving 0 bases unmatched. The CDR3 consists of 15 residues. This CDR3 reads CASSLASGGAYEQYF. The CDR3 DNA reads TGTGCCAGCAGCTTAGCTAGCGGGGGGGCCTACGAGCAGTACTTC.

The CDR3 DNA is TGCAGTGCTAGAATGGGCTCTGGAAACACCATATATTTT. Residues: CSARMGSGNTIYF. This rearrangement joins TRBV20-1 to TRBJ1-3; no clear D gene. CDR3 size: 13 residues. V gave up 2 bases and J gave up 0 bases, with 5 bases separating them. CDR1 is DFQATT and CDR2 is SNEGSKA in the germline V gene (reference sequence).

This chain connects TRBV6-1 to TRBJ2-3; 9 nucleotides line up with TRBD2. With V trimmed by 4 bases and J by 1 base, 3 bases remained unmatched. This CDR3 has 15 amino acids. CDR1 and CDR2 (germline): MNHNS, SASEGT. The DNA for the CDR3 is TGTGCCAGCAGTGCGTCTAGCGGGGGCACAGATACGCAGTATTTT. Encoded protein: CASSASSGGTDTQYF.

This clonotype was counted only a few times. V and J are TRBV9 and TRBJ1-1; D is uncertain. The CDR3 is 14 amino acids. Germline V gives CDR1 SGDLS, CDR2 YYNGEE. The ends were cut back, 3 bases at V and 6 bases at J, with 15 bases in the middle. Here the CDR3 DNA reads TGTGCCAGCAGCGAGAGACCGTTTAGCCCTGAAGCTTTCTTT. This gives the protein CASSERPFSPEAFF.

This clonotype was seen many times. The V call is TRBV15, the J call TRBJ1-1; D is ambiguous. The germline V and J ends were trimmed by 2 bases and 7 bases, with 14 bases remaining between them. The germline gives CDR1 LNHNV, CDR2 YYDKDF (reference sequence). The CDR3 sequence is 14 residues long. CDR3 sequence (DNA): TGTGCCACCAGCAGAAGAGAGACTTGGGGTGAAGCTTTCTTT. It translates to CATSRRETWGEAFF.

This chain connects TRBV29-1 to TRBJ2-1; D is ambiguous. Trimming shortened V by 1 base and J by 7 bases, and 5 bases separated the two germline ends. Germline V CDR1 and CDR2: SQVTM, ANQGSEA. The CDR3 is made up of 11 amino acids. The CDR3 sequence: CSVEGGNEQFF. The CDR3 DNA reads TGCAGCGTTGAAGGGGGAAATGAGCAGTTCTTC.

This clonotype was observed many times. The V gene is TRBV9, the J gene TRBJ1-1, with a tentative D call TRBD1 (5 bases). Trimming stripped 3 bases from V and 1 base from J, with 7 bases between. The CDR3 spans 13 residues. Germline CDR1 SGDLS, CDR2 YYNGEE. The DNA for the CDR3 is TGTGCCAGCAGCGAAGGACAGAACACTGAAGCTTTCTTT. It encodes CASSEGQNTEAFF.

In its sample, this clonotype was seen many times. J is TRBJ2-1 and V is TRBV6-2 or TRBV6-3; tentatively, D is TRBD1 (5 bases). The germline CDR1 and CDR2 sequences are MNHEY and SVGEGT. Trimming pared 5 bases from V and 1 base from J, leaving 15 bases between. The length of the CDR3 is 16 residues. DNA for the CDR3: TGTGCCAGCAGTAGGGGCCAGGGCTTGTCCTACAATGAGCAGTTCTTC. This encodes CASSRGQGLSYNEQFF.

Here the CDR3 reads CASSQAGPGGELFF. CDR3 DNA sequence: TGCGCCAGCAGCCAAGCGGGTCCGGGCGGGGAGCTGTTTTTT. The V call is TRBV4-3, the J call TRBJ2-2; D is ambiguous. This CDR3 contains 14 residues. The germline V gene encodes CDR1 LGHNA and CDR2 YSLEER. V was pared by 1 base and J by 7 bases, with 10 bases between.

This chain joins TRBV6-2 or TRBV6-3 and TRBJ2-3; 9 bases map to TRBD2. This CDR3 has 17 residues. V lost 2 bases and J lost 0; bases outside the gene matches: 6. Germline CDR1 MNHEY, CDR2 SVGEGT. The CDR3 spells CASSYRLADVSTDTQYF. The CDR3 DNA follows: TGTGCCAGCAGTTACCGACTAGCGGACGTTAGCACAGATACGCAGTATTTT.

The chain joins TRBV7-9 to TRBJ1-1, with 7 positions matching TRBD1. The CDR3 contains 14 residues. V trimming: 5 bases; J trimming: 7 bases; junction bases outside the gene matches: 10. In germline, CDR1 is SEHNR, CDR2 FQNEAQ (reference sequence). CDR3 amino acids: CASSPTGLFSEAFF. The CDR3 DNA is TGTGCCAGCAGCCCGACAGGGTTGTTTAGTGAAGCTTTCTTT.